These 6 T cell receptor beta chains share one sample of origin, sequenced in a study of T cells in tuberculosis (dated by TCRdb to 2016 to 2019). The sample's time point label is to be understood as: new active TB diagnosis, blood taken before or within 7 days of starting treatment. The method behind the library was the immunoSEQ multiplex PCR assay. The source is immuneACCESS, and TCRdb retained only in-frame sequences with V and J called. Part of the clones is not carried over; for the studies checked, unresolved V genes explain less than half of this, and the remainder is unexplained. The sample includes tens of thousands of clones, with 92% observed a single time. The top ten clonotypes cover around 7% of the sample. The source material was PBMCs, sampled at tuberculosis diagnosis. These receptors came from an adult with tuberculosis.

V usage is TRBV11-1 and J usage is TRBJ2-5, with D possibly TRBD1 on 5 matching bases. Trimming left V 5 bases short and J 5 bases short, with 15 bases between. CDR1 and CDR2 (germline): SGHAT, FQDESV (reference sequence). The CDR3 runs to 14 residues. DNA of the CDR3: TGTGCCAGCAGCCCATCCCAGGGATTCGAGACCCAGTACTTC. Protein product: CASSPSQGFETQYF.

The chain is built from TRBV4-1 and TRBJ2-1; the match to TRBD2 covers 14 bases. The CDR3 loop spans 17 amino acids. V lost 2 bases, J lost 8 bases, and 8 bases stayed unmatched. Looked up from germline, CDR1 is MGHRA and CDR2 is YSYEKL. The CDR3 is CASSQRLAGGPSDEQFF. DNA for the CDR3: TGCGCCAGCAGCCAACGACTAGCGGGAGGGCCGAGCGATGAGCAGTTCTTC.

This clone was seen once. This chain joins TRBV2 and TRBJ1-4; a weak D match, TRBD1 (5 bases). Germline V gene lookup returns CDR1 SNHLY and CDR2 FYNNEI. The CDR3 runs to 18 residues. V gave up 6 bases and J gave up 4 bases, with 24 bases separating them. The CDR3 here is CASRGVYSEGLDNEKLFF. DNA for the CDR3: TGTGCCAGCAGGGGTGTTTACTCGGAGGGGCTTGATAATGAAAAACTGTTTTTT.

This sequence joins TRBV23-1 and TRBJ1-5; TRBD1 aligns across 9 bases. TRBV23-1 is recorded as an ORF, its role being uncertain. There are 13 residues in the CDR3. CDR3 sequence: CAVGTGFNQPQHF. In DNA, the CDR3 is TGCGCAGTGGGGACAGGGTTTAATCAGCCCCAGCATTTT.

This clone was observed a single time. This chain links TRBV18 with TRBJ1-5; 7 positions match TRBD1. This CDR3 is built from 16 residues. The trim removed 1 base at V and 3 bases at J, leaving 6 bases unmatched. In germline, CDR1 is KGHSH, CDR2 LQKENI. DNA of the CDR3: TGTGCCAGCTCACCACGGGACAGATTCTACAATCAGCCCCAGCATTTT. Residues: CASSPRDRFYNQPQHF.

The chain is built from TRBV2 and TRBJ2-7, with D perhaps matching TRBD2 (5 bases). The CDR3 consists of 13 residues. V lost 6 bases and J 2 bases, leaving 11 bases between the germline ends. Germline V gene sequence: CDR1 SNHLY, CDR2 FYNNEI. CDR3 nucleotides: TGTGCCAGCAGAGGACTCCTAGCCTACGAGCAGTACTTC. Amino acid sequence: CASRGLLAYEQYF. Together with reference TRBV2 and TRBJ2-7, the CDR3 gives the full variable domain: EPEVTQTPSHQVTQMGQEVILRCVPISNHLYFYWYRQILGQKVEFLVSFYNNEISEKSEIFDDQFSVERPDGSNFTLKIRSTKLEDSAMYFCASRGLLAYEQYFGPGTRLTVT.